The present TCR beta chain was sequenced within a study of tumor-infiltrating lymphocytes in oesophageal squamous cell carcinoma. Germline V lookup: CDR1 SGHTA, CDR2 FQGNSA. There are 13 residues in the CDR3. One entry per CDR3 protein, called by TCRdb with MiXCR from the PCR reads. This sample has around 12,000 distinct CDR3 sequences; more than 45% occur once, and the top ten carry under 30%. The clonotype comes from a female donor with esophageal squamous cell carcinoma. Specimen: esophageal tumor tissue. The chain has TRBV7-2 and TRBJ2-5; no clear D gene. The J call may be in error: the DNA end matches TRBJ2-1 better. Here the CDR3 reads CASSLDQMGEQFF. Here the CDR3 DNA reads TGTGCCAGCAGCTTAGACCAGATGGGTGAGCAGTTCTTC.